The 19 T cell receptor beta chains below were found in one sample sequenced in a study of cytomegalovirus exposure and HLA in healthy donors. The PCR made use of 60 Vbeta and 13 Jbeta primers. Profiled with immunoSEQ multiplex PCR; TCRdb holds only in-frame clones, not every one. The sample lists approximately 120,000 clones, around 74% occurring once. What was sequenced was PBMCs. Source of these receptors: a man younger than 40 in good health and CMV-seronegative.

There are a few counts of this clone. The rearrangement joins TRBV25-1 to TRBJ2-5; 7 bases are shared with TRBD2. Per germline, CDR1 MGHDK and CDR2 SYGVNS. J gave up 2 bases and V 4 bases, and 7 bases lay outside the gene matches. This CDR3 has 15 amino acids. For the CDR3, the DNA is TGTGCCAGCAGTGGTGCGGGAGCCGGGCAAGAGACCCAGTACTTC. Encoded protein: CASSGAGAGQETQYF.

This chain links TRBV2 with TRBJ1-1; 8 bases align to TRBD1. This CDR3 region has 14 residues. The J segment lost 1 base and the V segment lost 4 bases, leaving 2 bases of the junction unmatched. The germline V gene encodes CDR1 SNHLY and CDR2 FYNNEI. CDR3 sequence (DNA): TGTGCCAGCAGTGGGGGGACAGGGAACACTGAAGCTTTCTTT. This codes for CASSGGTGNTEAFF.

This clone has a single count. The chain recombines TRBV6-5 with TRBJ1-2, with TRBD1 matching over 12 bases. Per the germline V gene, CDR1 is MNHEY and CDR2 is SVGAGI. V gave up 8 bases and J gave up 9 bases; unmatched junction bases: 13. This CDR3 is built from 15 residues. The CDR3 reads CASGDRGPGGVSYTF. The CDR3 DNA reads TGTGCCAGCGGGGACAGGGGGCCCGGTGGGGTGAGCTACACCTTC.

The chain recombines TRBV13 with TRBJ2-5, with D possibly matching TRBD1 (6 bases). Germline V CDR1 and CDR2: PRHDT, FYEKMQ (reference sequence). The germline V and J ends were trimmed by 4 bases and 3 bases, with 15 bases remaining between them. CDR3 length: 15 residues. Here the CDR3 DNA reads TGTGCCAGCAGCTCCAGGGGACGCCTAAAAGAGACCCAGTACTTC. It codes for CASSSRGRLKETQYF.

This clone was counted once. The chain combines TRBV30 with TRBJ1-1; tentatively, D is TRBD1 (5 bases). This CDR3 contains 12 residues. Germline V CDR1 and CDR2: GTSNPN, SVGIG (reference sequence). V gave up 1 base and J gave up 3 bases, with 6 bases separating them. The CDR3, as DNA: TGTGCCTGGAGTGGGGACTACACTGAAGCTTTCTTT. Translated: CAWSGDYTEAFF.

This clone was seen a few times. The chain carries TRBV27 and TRBJ2-1; TRBD2 is a possible D gene (6 bases). Germline V CDR1 and CDR2: MNHEY, SMNVEV (reference sequence). The CDR3 runs to 13 residues. The V gene lost 5 bases and the J gene lost 4 bases, with 9 bases spanning the gap. DNA for the CDR3: TGTGCCAGCAGTAAGGGACTTTACAATGAGCAGTTCTTC. This sequence encodes CASSKGLYNEQFF.

This chain joins TRBV6-5 and TRBJ1-5; no reliable D call. The CDR3 is made up of 13 amino acids. V was clipped by 5 bases and J by 7 bases, with 12 bases between them. From germline, CDR1 is MNHEY and CDR2 SVGAGI. CDR3 DNA sequence: TGTGCCAGCAGTACCGGGTTCTTGCAGCCCCAGCATTTT. Translated, it gives CASSTGFLQPQHF.

The rearrangement joins TRBV27 to TRBJ2-7, with 9 bases aligning to TRBD1. The junction had 8 bases not matched to a gene; V was cut back by 3 bases and J by 5 bases. There are 15 residues in the CDR3. From germline, CDR1 is MNHEY and CDR2 SMNVEV (reference sequence). CDR3 region: CASSLVGTGSDEQYF. CDR3 nucleotide sequence: TGTGCCAGCAGTTTGGTGGGGACAGGGAGCGACGAGCAGTACTTC.

CDR3 amino acids: CSVESPQGGSGNTIYF. The CDR3, as DNA: TGCAGCGTTGAATCCCCCCAGGGCGGTTCTGGAAACACCATATATTTT. V is TRBV29-1 and J is TRBJ1-3, with a weak D call TRBD1 (5 bases). Trimming removed 2 bases from V and 1 base from J, with 15 bases in between. Germline V CDR1 and CDR2: SQVTM, ANQGSEA. The CDR3 is made up of 16 amino acids.

This sequence joins TRBV6-6 and TRBJ2-7, with TRBD2 as a possible D gene (5 bases). CDR1 and CDR2 from the germline V gene are MNHNY and SVGAGI (reference sequence). This CDR3 is 14 amino acids long. Trimming removed 2 bases at V and 5 bases at J, with 13 bases between. CDR3 region: CASSYEGRGDEQYF. The CDR3 nucleotides read TGTGCCAGCAGTTACGAGGGTCGTGGCGACGAGCAGTACTTC.

The chain is built from TRBV2 and TRBJ1-5; D unclear. Germline V CDR1 and CDR2: SNHLY, FYNNEI. The CDR3 covers 11 residues. V shed 4 bases and J shed 5 bases, with 3 bases lying between them. This CDR3 is CASSGDQPQHF. The CDR3 DNA is TGTGCCAGCAGTGGAGATCAGCCCCAGCATTTT.

The rearrangement joins TRBV5-6 to TRBJ2-7, with 8 bases that match TRBD1. The CDR3 sequence is 16 residues long. Germline V lookup: CDR1 SGHDT, CDR2 YYEEEE. The V gene end was trimmed by 4 bases and the J gene end by 4 bases; junction bases not matched to a gene: 13. CDR3 nucleotide sequence: TGTGCCAGCAGCCGCCGGTGGCAGGGGGCGCTTTACGAGCAGTACTTC. Its translation is CASSRRWQGALYEQYF.

Regarding this clone: Mismatch with germline at one junction end may stem from a read error. This CDR3 is CSVVSREAPLF. For the CDR3, the DNA is TGCAGCGTTGTTAGCCGGGAAGCCCCTCTCTTC. This rearrangement joins TRBV29-1 to TRBJ2-1; a possible D gene is TRBD2 (5 bases). The CDR3 extends over 11 amino acids. Germline V lookup: CDR1 SQVTM, CDR2 ANQGSEA.

This clone was observed once. V and J are TRBV4-1 and TRBJ1-5; TRBD1 matches at 7 bases. The CDR3 length is 14 residues. CDR1 and CDR2 (germline): MGHRA, YSYEKL. V was pared by 2 bases and J by 6 bases, with 4 bases of the junction left unmatched. CDR3 DNA sequence: TGCGCCAGCAGCCAAACAGGGGCGGGTCAGCCCCAGCATTTT. Protein sequence: CASSQTGAGQPQHF.

This clone has only a few counts. This chain links TRBV5-8 with TRBJ2-1, with a tentative D call TRBD2 (6 bases). Germline CDR1 reads SGHTS; CDR2 reads YDEGEE. V gave up 0 bases and J gave up 0 bases, with 7 bases separating them. CDR3 size: 15 residues. CDR3 sequence: CASSLDGSSYNEQFF. Here the CDR3 DNA reads TGTGCCAGCAGCTTGGACGGGAGCTCCTACAATGAGCAGTTCTTC.

This chain joins TRBV5-4 and TRBJ2-7, with unresolved D. Looked up from germline, CDR1 is SGHNT and CDR2 is YYREEE (reference sequence). This CDR3 contains 15 residues. V lost 0 bases to trimming and J lost 0 bases, with 10 bases between them. In DNA form, the CDR3 reads TGTGCCAGCAGCTTGGGCACAGCAAACTCCTACGAGCAGTACTTC. This codes for CASSLGTANSYEQYF.

The rearrangement uses TRBV28 and TRBJ1-3; unclear D gene. Trimming took 8 bases from V and 0 from J, leaving 14 bases between them. The CDR3 length is 15 residues. Germline V gene data show CDR1 as MDHEN and CDR2 as SYDVKM. This CDR3 reads CASGLQPNSGNTIYF. For the CDR3, the DNA is TGTGCCAGCGGATTACAGCCAAACTCTGGAAACACCATATATTTT.

The V call is TRBV28, the J call TRBJ2-3; possibly TRBD1 for D (5 bases). Trimming took off 5 bases at V and 3 bases at J, with 12 bases between the two ends. CDR1 and CDR2 (germline): MDHEN, SYDVKM. The CDR3 consists of 14 residues. Written as DNA, the CDR3 is TGTGCCAGCAGTCAGCTAACAGGAACAGATACGCAGTATTTT. Its translation is CASSQLTGTDTQYF. Based on the CDR3 plus reference TRBV28 and TRBJ2-3, the full variable domain is DVKVTQSSRYLVKRTGEKVFLECVQDMDHENMFWYRQDPGLGLRLIYFSYDVKMKEKGDIPEGYSVSREKKERFSLILESASTNQTSMYLCASSQLTGTDTQYFGPGTRLTVL.

This chain uses TRBV28 with TRBJ2-3, with TRBD1 matching over 7 bases. V lost 6 bases to trimming and J lost 2 bases; unmatched junction nucleotides: 8. Germline CDR1 is MDHEN and CDR2 is SYDVKM. This CDR3 comprises 15 residues. The CDR3 loop reads CASSPDRITTDTQYF. The CDR3 coding sequence is TGTGCCAGCAGCCCGGACAGGATAACCACAGATACGCAGTATTTT.